The clone carrying this T cell receptor beta chain was counted ten times or more. Antigen unknown. The data derive from a study of T cells after yellow fever vaccination. Regarding the study as a whole: Reappearance after the booster was seen for most primary-vaccination clones, at 95% to 97% CD4 and roughly 90% CD8.

As TCR cDNA was made by 5'RACE template switching, a universal primer site and UMIs were added. TCRdb re-called the 5' RACE reads through MiXCR, storing one row per CDR3 protein. This table holds some 160,000 distinct CDR3 sequences, approximately 9.9% found once. The receptor was derived from a man aged 18 to 29 who received the YFV17D yellow fever vaccine. Source: CD8+ T cells sorted from PBMCs, taken 45 days after the yellow fever booster vaccination.

CDR3 sequence reads: CASSLLGAEQFF. The CDR3 nucleotides read TGTGCCAGCAGTTTATTGGGGGCTGAGCAGTTCTTC. V and J are TRBV27 and TRBJ2-1, with TRBD1 as a possible D gene (6 bases). This CDR3 is built from 12 residues. The germline V gene has CDR1 MNHEY and CDR2 SMNVEV (reference sequence). V was pared by 1 base and J by 9 bases, with 7 bases between.